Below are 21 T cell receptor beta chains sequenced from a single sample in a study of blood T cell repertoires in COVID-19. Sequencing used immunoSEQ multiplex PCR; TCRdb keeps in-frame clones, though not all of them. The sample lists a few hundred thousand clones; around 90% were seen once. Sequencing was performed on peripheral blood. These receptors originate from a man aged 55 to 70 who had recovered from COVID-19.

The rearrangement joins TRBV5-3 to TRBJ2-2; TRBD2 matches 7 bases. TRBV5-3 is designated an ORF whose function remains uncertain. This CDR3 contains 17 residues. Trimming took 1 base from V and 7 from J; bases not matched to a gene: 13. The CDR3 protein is CARSLSQRGGKNGELFF. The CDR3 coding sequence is TGTGCCAGAAGCTTGTCCCAGCGGGGCGGGAAAAACGGGGAGCTGTTTTTT.

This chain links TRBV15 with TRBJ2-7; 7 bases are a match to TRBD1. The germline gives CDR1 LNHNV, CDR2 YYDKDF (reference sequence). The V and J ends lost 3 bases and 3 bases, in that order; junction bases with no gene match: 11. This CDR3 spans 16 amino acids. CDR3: CATSSQAGQVIYEQYF. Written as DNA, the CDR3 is TGTGCCACCAGCAGTCAAGCCGGACAGGTTATCTACGAGCAGTACTTC.

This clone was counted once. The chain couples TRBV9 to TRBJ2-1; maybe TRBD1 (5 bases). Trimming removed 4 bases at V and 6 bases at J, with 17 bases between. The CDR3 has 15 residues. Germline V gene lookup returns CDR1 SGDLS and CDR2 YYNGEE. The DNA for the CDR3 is TGTGCCAGCAGCACTCAAACATCCAGGGTCAATGAGCAGTTCTTC. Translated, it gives CASSTQTSRVNEQFF.

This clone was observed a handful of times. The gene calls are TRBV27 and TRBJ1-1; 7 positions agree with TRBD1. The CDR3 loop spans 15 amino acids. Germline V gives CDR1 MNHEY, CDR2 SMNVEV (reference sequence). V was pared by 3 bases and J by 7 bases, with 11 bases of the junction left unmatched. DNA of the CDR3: TGTGCCAGCAGTTTTGGGGCAGGGGGGACGTTTGAAGCTTTCTTT. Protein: CASSFGAGGTFEAFF.

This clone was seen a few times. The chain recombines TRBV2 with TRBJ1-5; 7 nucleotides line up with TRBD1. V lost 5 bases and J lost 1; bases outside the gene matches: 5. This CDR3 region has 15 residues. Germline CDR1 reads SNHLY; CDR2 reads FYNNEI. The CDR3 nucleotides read TGTGCCAGCAGTAGGGACAGCGGGAGCAATCAGCCCCAGCATTTT. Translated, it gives CASSRDSGSNQPQHF.

The DNA of the CDR3 is TGTGCCAGCAGCCAAGATTGGGCCAGTCAAGCTTTCTTT. Translating it yields CASSQDWASQAFF. The genes are TRBV4-2 and TRBJ1-1; D is unclear. Germline CDR1 is LGHNA and CDR2 is YNFKEQ. The CDR3 totals 13 residues. V lost 0 bases, J lost 9 bases, and 11 bases lay in between.

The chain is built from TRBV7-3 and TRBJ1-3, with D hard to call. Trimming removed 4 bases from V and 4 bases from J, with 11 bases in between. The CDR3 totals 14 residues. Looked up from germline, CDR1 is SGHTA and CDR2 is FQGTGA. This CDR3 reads CASSSRGAGNTIYF. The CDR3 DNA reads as TGTGCCAGCAGCTCCCGGGGAGCCGGAAACACCATATATTTT.

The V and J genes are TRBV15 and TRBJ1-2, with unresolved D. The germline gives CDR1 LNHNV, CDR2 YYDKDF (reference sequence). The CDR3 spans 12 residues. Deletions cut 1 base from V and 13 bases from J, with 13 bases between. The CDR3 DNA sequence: TGTGCCACCAGCAGAGGGTCCCGAGAGGGCACCTTC. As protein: CATSRGSREGTF.

For the CDR3, the DNA is TGTGCCAGTAGTATTTTCGGGGGACCTAGCAATCAGCCCCAGCATTTT. It encodes CASSIFGGPSNQPQHF. This sequence joins TRBV19 and TRBJ1-5; perhaps TRBD1 as D (5 bases). Trimming removed 3 bases from V and 0 bases from J, with 12 bases in between. Germline CDR1 reads LNHDA; CDR2 reads SQIVND (reference sequence). This CDR3 region has 16 residues. Variable domain in full (rest from reference TRBV19 and TRBJ1-5): DGGITQSPKYLFRKEGQNVTLSCEQNLNHDAMYWYRQDPGQGLRLIYYSQIVNDFQKGDIAEGYSVSREKKESFPLTVTSAQKNPTAFYLCASSIFGGPSNQPQHFGDGTRLSIL.

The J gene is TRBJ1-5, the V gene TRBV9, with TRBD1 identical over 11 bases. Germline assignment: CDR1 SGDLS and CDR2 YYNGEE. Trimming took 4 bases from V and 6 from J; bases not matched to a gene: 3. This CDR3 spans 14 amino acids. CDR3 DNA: TGTGCCAGCAGCATCGGGACAGGGGGTCAGCCCCAGCATTTT. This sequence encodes CASSIGTGGQPQHF.

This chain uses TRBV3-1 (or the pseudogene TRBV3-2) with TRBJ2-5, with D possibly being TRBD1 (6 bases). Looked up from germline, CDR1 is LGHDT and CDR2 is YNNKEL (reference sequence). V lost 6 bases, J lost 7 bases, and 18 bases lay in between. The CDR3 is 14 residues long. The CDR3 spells CASRPTGTYMTQYF. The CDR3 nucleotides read TGTGCCAGCAGACCGACCGGGACATACATGACCCAGTACTTC.

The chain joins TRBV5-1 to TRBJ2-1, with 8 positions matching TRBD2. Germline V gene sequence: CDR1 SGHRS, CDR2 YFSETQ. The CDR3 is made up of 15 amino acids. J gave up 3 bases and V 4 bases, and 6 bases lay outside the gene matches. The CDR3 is CASSLTGTSYNEQFF. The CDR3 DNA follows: TGCGCCAGCAGCCTAACCGGGACTAGCTACAATGAGCAGTTCTTC.

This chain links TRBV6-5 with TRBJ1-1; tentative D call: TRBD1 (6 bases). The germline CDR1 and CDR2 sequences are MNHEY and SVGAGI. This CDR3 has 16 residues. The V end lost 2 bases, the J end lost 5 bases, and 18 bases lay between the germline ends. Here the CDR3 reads CASSYRIGGLKTEAFF. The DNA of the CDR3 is TGTGCCAGCAGTTACCGAATTGGGGGCCTTAAAACTGAAGCTTTCTTT.

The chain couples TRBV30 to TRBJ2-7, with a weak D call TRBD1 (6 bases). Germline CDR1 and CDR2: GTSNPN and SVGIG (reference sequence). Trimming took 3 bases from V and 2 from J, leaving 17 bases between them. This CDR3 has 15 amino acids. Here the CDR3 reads CAWRGQLSITYEQYF. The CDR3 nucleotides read TGTGCCTGGAGAGGACAGCTATCAATTACCTACGAGCAGTACTTC. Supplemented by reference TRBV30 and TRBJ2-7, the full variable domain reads SQTIHQWPATLVQPVGSPLSLECTVEGTSNPNLYWYRQAAGRGLQLLFYSVGIGQISSEVPQNLSASRPQDRQFILSSKKLLLSDSGFYLCAWRGQLSITYEQYFGPGTRLTVT.

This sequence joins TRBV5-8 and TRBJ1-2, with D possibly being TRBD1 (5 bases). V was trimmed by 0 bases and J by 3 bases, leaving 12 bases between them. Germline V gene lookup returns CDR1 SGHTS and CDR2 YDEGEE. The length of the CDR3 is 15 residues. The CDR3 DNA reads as TGTGCCAGCAGCTTGGGTGTCCCAGGGTACTATGGCTACACCTTC. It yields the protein CASSLGVPGYYGYTF.

The CDR3: CATQKETQYF. CDR3 sequence (DNA): TGTGCCACCCAGAAAGAGACCCAGTACTTC. The rearrangement links TRBV7-7 to TRBJ2-5; D remains ambiguous. Between the trimmed V and J ends, which lost 10 bases and 3 bases, there was a span of 6 bases. The V gene's germline CDR1 is SSHAT and CDR2 FNYEAQ (reference sequence). The CDR3 has 10 residues.

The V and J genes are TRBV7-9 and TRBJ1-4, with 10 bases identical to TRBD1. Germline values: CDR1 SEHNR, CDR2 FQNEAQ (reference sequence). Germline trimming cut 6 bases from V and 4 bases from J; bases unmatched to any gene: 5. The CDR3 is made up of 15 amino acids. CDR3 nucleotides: TGTGCCAGCAGATGGGACAGGGGCGATAATGAAAAACTGTTTTTT. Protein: CASRWDRGDNEKLFF.

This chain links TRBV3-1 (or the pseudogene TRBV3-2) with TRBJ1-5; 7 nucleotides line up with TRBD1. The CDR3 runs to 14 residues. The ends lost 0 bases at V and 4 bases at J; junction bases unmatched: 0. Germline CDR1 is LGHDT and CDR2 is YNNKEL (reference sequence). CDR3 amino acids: CASSQDRGNQPQHF. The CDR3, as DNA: TGTGCCAGCAGCCAAGACAGGGGGAATCAGCCCCAGCATTTT.

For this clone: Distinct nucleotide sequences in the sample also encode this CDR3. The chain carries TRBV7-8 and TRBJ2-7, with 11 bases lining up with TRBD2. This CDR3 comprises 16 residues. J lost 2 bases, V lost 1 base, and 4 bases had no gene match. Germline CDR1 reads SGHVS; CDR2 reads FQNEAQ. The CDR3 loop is CASSLGTSGGPYEQYF. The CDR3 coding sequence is TGTGCCAGCAGCTTAGGTACTAGCGGGGGACCCTACGAGCAGTACTTC.

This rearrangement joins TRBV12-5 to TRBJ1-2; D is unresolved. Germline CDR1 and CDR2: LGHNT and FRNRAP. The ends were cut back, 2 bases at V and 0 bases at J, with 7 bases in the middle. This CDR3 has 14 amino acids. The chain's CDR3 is CASGLPGTNYGYTF. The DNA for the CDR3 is TGTGCTAGTGGTTTGCCGGGAACTAACTATGGCTACACCTTC.

DNA of the CDR3: TGCGCCAGCAGCCAGGGGGGCTCCTACAATGAGCAGTTCTTC. Its protein product is CASSQGGSYNEQFF. The chain has TRBV5-1 and TRBJ2-1, with a tentative D call TRBD1 (7 bases). The CDR3 is 14 residues long. Looked up from germline, CDR1 is SGHRS and CDR2 is YFSETQ. The germline V and J ends were trimmed by 4 bases and 0 bases, with 8 bases remaining between them.